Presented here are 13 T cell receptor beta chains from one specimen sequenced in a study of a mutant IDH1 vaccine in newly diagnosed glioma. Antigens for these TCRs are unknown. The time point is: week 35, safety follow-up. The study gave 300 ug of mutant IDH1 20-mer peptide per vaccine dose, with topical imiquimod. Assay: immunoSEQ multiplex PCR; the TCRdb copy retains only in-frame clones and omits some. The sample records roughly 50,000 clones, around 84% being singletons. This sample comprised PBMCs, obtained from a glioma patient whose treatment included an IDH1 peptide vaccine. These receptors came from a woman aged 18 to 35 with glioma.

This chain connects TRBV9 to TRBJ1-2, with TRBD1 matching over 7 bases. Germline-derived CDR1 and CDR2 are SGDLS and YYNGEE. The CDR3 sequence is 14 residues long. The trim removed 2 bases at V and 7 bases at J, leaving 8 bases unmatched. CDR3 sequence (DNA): TGTGCCAGCAGCGTCGCAGGGGGGATTGGTGGCTACACCTTC. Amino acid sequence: CASSVAGGIGGYTF. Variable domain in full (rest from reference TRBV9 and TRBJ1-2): DSGVTQTPKHLITATGQRVTLRCSPRSGDLSVYWYQQSLDQGLQFLIQYYNGEERAKGNILERFSAQQFPDLHSELNLSSLELGDSALYFCASSVAGGIGGYTFGSGTRLTVV.

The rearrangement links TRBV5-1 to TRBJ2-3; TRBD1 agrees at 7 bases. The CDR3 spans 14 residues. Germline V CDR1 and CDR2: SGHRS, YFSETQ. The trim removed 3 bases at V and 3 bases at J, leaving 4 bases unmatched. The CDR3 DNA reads TGCGCCAGCAGCTCTAGACAGGGTACAGATACGCAGTATTTT. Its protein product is CASSSRQGTDTQYF. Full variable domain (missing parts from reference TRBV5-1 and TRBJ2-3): KAGVTQTPRYLIKTRGQQVTLSCSPISGHRSVSWYQQTPGQGLQFLFEYFSETQRNKGNFPGRFSGRQFSNSRSEMNVSTLELGDSALYLCASSSRQGTDTQYFGPGTRLTVL.

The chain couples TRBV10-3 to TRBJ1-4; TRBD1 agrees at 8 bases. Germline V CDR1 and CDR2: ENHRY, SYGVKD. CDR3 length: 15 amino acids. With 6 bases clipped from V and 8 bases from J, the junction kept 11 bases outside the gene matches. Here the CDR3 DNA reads TGTGCCATCAGCGTCGAACAGGGGGACGGAGAAAAACTGTTTTTT. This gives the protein CAISVEQGDGEKLFF.

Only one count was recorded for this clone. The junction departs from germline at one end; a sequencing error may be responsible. The CDR3 nucleotides read TGTGCTAGCAGCGCCGGGGGCGGGAGGGCTAATGAGCAGTTCTTC. Encoded protein: CASSAGGGRANEQFF. The chain combines TRBV7-7 with TRBJ2-1; 9 nucleotides match TRBD2. The CDR3 spans 15 residues. The germline CDR1 and CDR2 sequences are SSHAT and FNYEAQ (reference sequence).

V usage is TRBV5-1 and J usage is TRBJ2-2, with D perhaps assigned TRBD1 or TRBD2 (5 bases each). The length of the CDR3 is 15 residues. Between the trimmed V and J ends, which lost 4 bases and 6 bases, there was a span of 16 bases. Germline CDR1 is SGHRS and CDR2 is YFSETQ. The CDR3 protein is CASSVVEGLAGELFF. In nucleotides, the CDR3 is TGCGCCAGCAGCGTCGTCGAGGGGCTCGCCGGGGAGCTGTTTTTT.

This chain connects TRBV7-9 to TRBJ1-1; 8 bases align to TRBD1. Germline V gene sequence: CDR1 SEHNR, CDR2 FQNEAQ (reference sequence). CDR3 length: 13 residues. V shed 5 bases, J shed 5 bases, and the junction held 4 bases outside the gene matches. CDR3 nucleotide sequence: TGTGCCAGCAGCGACAGGACAGGGACTGAAGCTTTCTTT. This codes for CASSDRTGTEAFF.

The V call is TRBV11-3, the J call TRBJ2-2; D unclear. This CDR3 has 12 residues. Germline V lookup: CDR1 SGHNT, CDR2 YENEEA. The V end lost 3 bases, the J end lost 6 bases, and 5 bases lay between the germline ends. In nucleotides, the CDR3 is TGTGCCAGCAGCTTCAATGCCGGGGAGCTGTTTTTT. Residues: CASSFNAGELFF.

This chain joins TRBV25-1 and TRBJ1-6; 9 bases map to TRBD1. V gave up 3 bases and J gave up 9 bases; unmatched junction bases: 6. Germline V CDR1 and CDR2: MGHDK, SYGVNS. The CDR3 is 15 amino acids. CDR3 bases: TGTGCCAGCAGTGACCCAACAGGGGGCGGTTCACCCCTCCACTTT. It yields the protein CASSDPTGGGSPLHF.

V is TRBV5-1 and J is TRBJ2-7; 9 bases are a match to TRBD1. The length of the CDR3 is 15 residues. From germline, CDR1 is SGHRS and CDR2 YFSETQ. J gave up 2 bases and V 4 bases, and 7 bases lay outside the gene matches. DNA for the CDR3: TGCGCCAGCAGCACCGGGACAGGGTTCGCCTACGAGCAGTACTTC. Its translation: CASSTGTGFAYEQYF.

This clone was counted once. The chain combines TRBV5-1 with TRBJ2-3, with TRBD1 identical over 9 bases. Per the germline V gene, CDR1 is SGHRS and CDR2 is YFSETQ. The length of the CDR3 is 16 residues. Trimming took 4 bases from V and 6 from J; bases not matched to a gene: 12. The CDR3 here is CASSLRPGQGGDTQYF. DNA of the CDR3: TGCGCCAGCAGCCTACGCCCGGGACAGGGAGGTGATACGCAGTATTTT.

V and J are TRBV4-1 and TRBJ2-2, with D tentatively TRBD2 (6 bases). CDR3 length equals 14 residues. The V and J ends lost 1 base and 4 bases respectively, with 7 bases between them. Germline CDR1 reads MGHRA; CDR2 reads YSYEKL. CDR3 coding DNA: TGCGCCAGCAGCCAAGTGGAGGGCACCGGGGAGCTGTTTTTT. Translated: CASSQVEGTGELFF.

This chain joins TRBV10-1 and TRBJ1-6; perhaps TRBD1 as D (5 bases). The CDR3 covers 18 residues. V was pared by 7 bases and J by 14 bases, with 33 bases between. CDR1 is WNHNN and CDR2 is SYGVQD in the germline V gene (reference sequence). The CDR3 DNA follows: TGCGCCAGCACCTATAGTGAGAGTTACAGGACCTCGGGAGGATCCCTCCACTTT. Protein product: CASTYSESYRTSGGSLHF.

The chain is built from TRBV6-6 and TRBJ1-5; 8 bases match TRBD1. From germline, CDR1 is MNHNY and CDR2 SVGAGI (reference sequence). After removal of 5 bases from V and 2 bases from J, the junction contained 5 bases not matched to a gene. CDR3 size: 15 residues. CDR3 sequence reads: CASSLTGGGNQPQHF. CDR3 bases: TGTGCCAGCAGTCTAACAGGGGGAGGCAATCAGCCCCAGCATTTT.